The rows below give T cell receptor beta chains drawn from one sample of a study of monozygotic twins with cystic fibrosis. Here immunoSEQ multiplex PCR was the method, and the copy in TCRdb shows in-frame clones only, minus some. The table has approximately 8,700 clones, 91% seen once. Sequencing used blood. The receptors come from a boy between 2 and 15 years old with cystic fibrosis. CDR3s include the opening cysteine and the closing phenylalanine or tryptophan. The D gene is left open where the match is weak. Rows give clone size only sometimes, using once, few, many, or a class for an expanded clone.

cdr3_nt cdr3_aa clone_size d_call j_call v_call
TGTGCCAGCAGTTTCAACGCTGCAACTAATGAAAAACTGTTTTTT CASSFNAATNEKLFF once - TRBJ1-4 TRBV6-5
TGTGCCAGCAGCGGGAGGGCAGGGGAAGAGACCCAGTACTTC CASSGRAGEETQYF once - TRBJ2-5 TRBV7-2
TGTGCCAGCAGCTTTCCGACAGGGTCGGGCACTGAAGCTTTCTTT CASSFPTGSGTEAFF - TRBD1 TRBJ1-1 TRBV5-6
TGTGCCAGCAGCTTAGCACCGGGGGAGCAGTACTTC CASSLAPGEQYF - - TRBJ2-7 TRBV7-9
TGTGCCAGCAGCCTAACCGGGACAGGGGTTGGCGGGGAGCTGTTTTTT CASSLTGTGVGGELFF - TRBD1 TRBJ2-2 TRBV7-3
TGCGCCAGCAGCTCCGGGACAGGGATGATTGTAGCCGGGGAGCTGTTTTTT CASSSGTGMIVAGELFF - TRBD1 TRBJ2-2 TRBV5-1
TGTGCCAGCAGCCAAGGTGATAGCGGGGGCCCTACCTCGACGGAGACCCAGTACTTC CASSQGDSGGPTSTETQYF - TRBD2 TRBJ2-5 TRBV4-2
TGTGCCATCAGTGAGTCGGTTGGGCAGGGGAGCTCCTACGAGCAGTACTTC CAISESVGQGSSYEQYF - - TRBJ2-7 TRBV10-3
TGTGCCAGTAGTGTTAGCGGGGGCCAGGGGACCCAGTACTTC CASSVSGGQGTQYF - TRBD2 TRBJ2-5 TRBV19
TGTGCCAGCAGCTTGAAGGATCAGCCCCAGCATTTT CASSLKDQPQHF - - TRBJ1-5 TRBV7-9
TGTGCTAGCAGCTTAGCGCTGGACAATGAGCAGTTCTTC CASSLALDNEQFF - - TRBJ2-1 TRBV7-7
TGTGCCAGCAGCACCCGATCGGGGATAGCGGGGTTCCTCGGCGATACGCAGTATTTT CASSTRSGIAGFLGDTQYF - TRBD2 TRBJ2-3 TRBV7-2
TGCGCCAGCAGCTTGGAGGGCGGAGGGACATTTAACTATGGCTACACCTTC CASSLEGGGTFNYGYTF - - TRBJ1-2 TRBV5-1
TGTGCCAGCAGCCCCGGGGTTGGTACCGGGGAGCTGTTTTTT CASSPGVGTGELFF - - TRBJ2-2 TRBV7-3
TGTGCCAGCAGCTTGAGGCAGAGCTATGGCTACACCTTC CASSLRQSYGYTF - - TRBJ1-2 TRBV5-8
TGTGCCAGCACACTGGGTAACGACGAGCAGTACTTC CASTLGNDEQYF - - TRBJ2-7 TRBV13
TGTGCCAGCAGGACACCACCGCCAGGGGGCGGCGAGCAGTACTTC CASRTPPPGGGEQYF - TRBD1 TRBJ2-7 TRBV2
TGTGCCTGGTCCGGGACAGGACAAGAGACCCAGTACTTC CAWSGTGQETQYF once TRBD1 TRBJ2-5 TRBV30
TGCGCCAGCAGCTTAAACGGTCCCTTCTCTGGAAACACCATATATTTT CASSLNGPFSGNTIYF - - TRBJ1-3 TRBV5-1
TGTGCCAGCAGCCCACCTCCCCGGACAGGGGACTCCACCGGGGAGCTGTTTTTT CASSPPPRTGDSTGELFF - TRBD1 TRBJ2-2 TRBV7-2